The 32 T cell receptor beta chains listed next were all sequenced from one sample in a study of T cell responses to AZD1222 COVID-19 vaccine (dated by TCRdb to the early 2020s). Taken with the paper, the label for time point translates to: baseline before first vaccination. The sample's treatment or condition label, decoded: meningococcal conjugate vaccine given as trial control. The library was prepared using the immunoSEQ multiplex PCR assay. TCRdb provides this immuneACCESS table in a form limited to in-frame rearrangements. Some clones are lacking; in checked studies, under half of them reflect an unresolved V gene, and why the rest are absent is not known. The sample has around 160,000 clones on record, 75% to 95% of them singletons. Approximately 2.9% of the sample rests with the top ten. This material consisted of peripheral blood, taken on day 0 of MenACWY control vaccination. These receptor sequences come from an adult in good health.

The chain has TRBV19 and TRBJ1-6; the D gene is possibly TRBD1 (5 bases). Germline CDR1 is LNHDA and CDR2 is SQIVND (reference sequence). Trimming shortened V by 5 bases and J by 0 bases, and 11 bases separated the two germline ends. The CDR3 is made up of 16 amino acids. This CDR3 is CASSLGESSYNSPLHF. CDR3 sequence (DNA): TGTGCCAGTAGTCTGGGGGAGAGCTCCTATAATTCACCCCTCCACTTT.

The V gene is TRBV5-1, the J gene TRBJ1-1; no definite D call. Germline CDR1 SGHRS, CDR2 YFSETQ. Trimming shortened V by 0 bases and J by 1 base, and 10 bases separated the two germline ends. This CDR3 has 15 amino acids. Written as DNA, the CDR3 is TGCGCCAGCAGCTTGGGCACGCACCAGAACACTGAAGCTTTCTTT. Translation: CASSLGTHQNTEAFF.

The chain has TRBV5-5 and TRBJ2-7; a possible D gene is TRBD1 (5 bases). Trimming pared 0 bases from V and 4 bases from J, leaving 11 bases between. Germline assignment: CDR1 SGHKS and CDR2 YYEKEE (reference sequence). The CDR3 is 14 residues long. CDR3 protein: CASSLEGVRYEQYF. CDR3 nucleotide sequence: TGTGCCAGCAGCTTGGAAGGGGTCCGTTACGAGCAGTACTTC. Based on the CDR3 plus reference TRBV5-5 and TRBJ2-7, the full variable domain is DAGVTQSPTHLIKTRGQQVTLRCSPISGHKSVSWYQQVLGQGPQFIFQYYEKEERGRGNFPDRFSARQFPNYSSELNVNALLLGDSALYLCASSLEGVRYEQYFGPGTRLTVT.

The chain couples TRBV30 to TRBJ2-7; 7 nucleotides agree with TRBD2. This CDR3 contains 15 residues. V was pared by 0 bases and J by 4 bases, with 9 bases of the junction left unmatched. Germline V gene data show CDR1 as GTSNPN and CDR2 as SVGIG (reference sequence). CDR3 residues: CAWSVPGPGGYEQYF. CDR3 coding DNA: TGTGCCTGGAGTGTACCGGGCCCCGGGGGGTACGAGCAGTACTTC.

The rearrangement uses TRBV30 and TRBJ1-1; a possible D gene is TRBD1 (6 bases). CDR3 length: 12 residues. Trimming took off 2 bases at V and 3 bases at J, with 7 bases between the two ends. Germline V gene sequence: CDR1 GTSNPN, CDR2 SVGIG (reference sequence). As DNA, the CDR3 is TGTGCCTGGAGTAGGGGGTACACTGAAGCTTTCTTT. It is translated as CAWSRGYTEAFF.

This chain links TRBV14 with TRBJ1-1; perhaps TRBD1 as D (6 bases). The V gene's germline CDR1 is SGHDN and CDR2 FVKESK. Trimming removed 1 base from V and 1 base from J, with 13 bases in between. The length of the CDR3 is 16 residues. The CDR3 region is CASSQGGGPRNTEAFF. CDR3 DNA sequence: TGTGCCAGCAGCCAAGGTGGGGGCCCGAGGAACACTGAAGCTTTCTTT.

The rearrangement uses TRBV4-2 and TRBJ2-3; the D gene is possibly TRBD2 (6 bases). The CDR3 runs to 16 residues. Germline V CDR1 and CDR2: LGHNA, YNFKEQ. Trimming took 4 bases from V and 0 from J, leaving 14 bases between them. Here the CDR3 DNA reads TGTGCCAGCAGCCCGAAGGGCGGGGCTAGCACAGATACGCAGTATTTT. Amino acid sequence: CASSPKGGASTDTQYF.

V and J are TRBV10-3 and TRBJ1-1, with D possibly matching TRBD1 (6 bases). Germline CDR1 reads ENHRY; CDR2 reads SYGVKD. The V end was cut by 6 bases, the J end by 1 base, with 12 bases between. The CDR3 has 14 amino acids. CDR3 nucleotides: TGTGCCATCAGCCCGGGGGCTTCGAACACTGAAGCTTTCTTT. Its protein is CAISPGASNTEAFF.

This clone appeared a single time. The chain recombines TRBV27 with TRBJ1-3, with D possibly matching TRBD1 (5 bases). V shed 5 bases and J shed 4 bases, with 12 bases lying between them. Germline V lookup: CDR1 MNHEY, CDR2 SMNVEV (reference sequence). The CDR3 is made up of 14 amino acids. The CDR3 DNA is TGTGCCAGCAGTCCCGGGGGGGGAGGAAACACCATATATTTT. Amino acid sequence: CASSPGGGGNTIYF.

The V gene is TRBV4-1, the J gene TRBJ1-5, with TRBD1 as a possible D gene (5 bases). The CDR3 length is 17 residues. Germline CDR1 and CDR2: MGHRA and YSYEKL. Trimming removed 0 bases at V and 9 bases at J, with 21 bases between. CDR3 bases: TGCGCCAGCAGCCAAGAGGGACTTGCTAGTAGGCCCTCGCCCCAGCATTTT. Amino acids: CASSQEGLASRPSPQHF.

The gene calls are TRBV2 and TRBJ1-6; 8 bases fit TRBD1. Germline lookup yields CDR1 SNHLY and CDR2 FYNNEI. CDR3 length: 18 amino acids. The trim removed 6 bases at V and 0 bases at J, leaving 10 bases unmatched. The CDR3 is CASSLSGQGSSYNSPLHF. CDR3 DNA sequence: TGTGCCAGCAGCCTCAGTGGACAGGGAAGCTCCTATAATTCACCCCTCCACTTT.

The chain is built from TRBV7-2 and TRBJ2-1; the D gene is possibly TRBD2 (6 bases). The CDR3 extends over 15 amino acids. V was shortened by 4 bases and J by 7 bases, with 17 bases between the two germline ends. Germline V gives CDR1 SGHTA, CDR2 FQGNSA. The CDR3 is CASSSRGSGENEQFF. For the CDR3, the DNA is TGTGCCAGCAGCTCCCGTGGTAGCGGTGAAAATGAGCAGTTCTTC. Together with reference TRBV7-2 and TRBJ2-1, the CDR3 gives the full variable domain: GAGVSQSPSNKVTEKGKDVELRCDPISGHTALYWYRQSLGQGLEFLIYFQGNSAPDKSGLPSDRFSAERTGGSVSTLTIQRTQQEDSAVYLCASSSRGSGENEQFFGPGTRLTVL.

This chain connects TRBV5-6 to TRBJ2-1; D unresolved. Germline CDR1 is SGHDT and CDR2 is YYEEEE. Trimming took off 4 bases at V and 3 bases at J, with 14 bases between the two ends. The CDR3 length is 15 residues. The CDR3 coding sequence is TGTGCCAGCAGCCCCCTAGGAGCGCTCTACAATGAGCAGTTCTTC. Translating gives CASSPLGALYNEQFF.

The rearrangement links TRBV3-1 (or the pseudogene TRBV3-2) to TRBJ1-2; TRBD1 might be the D (6 bases). The V and J ends lost 3 bases and 2 bases respectively, with 13 bases between them. Germline lookup yields CDR1 LGHDT and CDR2 YNNKEL (reference sequence). This CDR3 spans 15 amino acids. The CDR3 spells CASSQGARGNYGYTF. The CDR3 bases are TGTGCCAGCAGCCAGGGGGCGCGGGGGAACTATGGCTACACCTTC.

J is TRBJ1-4 and V is TRBV6-5; TRBD1 aligns across 7 bases. Germline V gives CDR1 MNHEY, CDR2 SVGAGI. This CDR3 has 13 residues. Trimming at V came to 8 bases and at J to 8 bases, leaving 8 bases not matched to a gene. The CDR3 nucleotides are TGTGCCAGCGGGCCAGGGGGTCAGGAAAAACTGTTTTTT. Amino acids: CASGPGGQEKLFF.

This chain joins TRBV19 and TRBJ1-4; tentative D call: TRBD1 (5 bases). V dropped 4 bases and J dropped 0 bases, with 6 bases sitting between them. The length of the CDR3 is 14 residues. From germline, CDR1 is LNHDA and CDR2 SQIVND (reference sequence). CDR3 bases: TGTGCCAGTAGTACGGGGGCAACTAATGAAAAACTGTTTTTT. Translated: CASSTGATNEKLFF.

V usage is TRBV30 and J usage is TRBJ2-7, with 9 bases aligning to TRBD1. Germline V gives CDR1 GTSNPN, CDR2 SVGIG (reference sequence). CDR3 length: 13 residues. V dropped 3 bases and J dropped 7; count of bases not matched to a gene: 7. CDR3 DNA sequence: TGTGCCTGGAGCCCACAGGGGGCAGGGGAGCAGTACTTC. It yields the protein CAWSPQGAGEQYF.

In its sample, this clone was seen once. This sequence joins TRBV7-9 and TRBJ2-1; TRBD1 aligns across 8 bases. Germline lookup yields CDR1 SEHNR and CDR2 FQNEAQ (reference sequence). This CDR3 comprises 17 residues. Germline trimming cut 1 base from V and 6 bases from J; bases unmatched to any gene: 11. The CDR3 reads CASSLDPTGVYSNEQFF. CDR3 coding DNA: TGTGCCAGCAGCTTAGATCCGACAGGGGTGTATTCCAATGAGCAGTTCTTC.

The chain has TRBV6-5 and TRBJ2-7; TRBD1 agrees at 7 bases. The ends lost 0 bases at V and 11 bases at J; junction bases unmatched: 10. Germline V gene sequence: CDR1 MNHEY, CDR2 SVGAGI. The CDR3 length is 14 residues. CDR3 residues: CASSYSRQGGIKYF. The CDR3 nucleotides are TGTGCCAGCAGTTACTCGAGACAGGGTGGGATTAAGTACTTC.

The chain employs TRBV5-1 and TRBJ1-1; 7 positions agree with TRBD1. The J segment lost 4 bases and the V segment lost 4 bases, leaving 7 bases of the junction unmatched. The germline V gene has CDR1 SGHRS and CDR2 YFSETQ. CDR3 size: 14 residues. In DNA form, the CDR3 reads TGCGCCAGCAGCCGCCGGGACAGAGTCACTGAAGCTTTCTTT. Encoded protein: CASSRRDRVTEAFF.

This rearrangement joins TRBV7-9 to TRBJ2-7, with D perhaps matching TRBD1 (6 bases). Trimming removed 2 bases from V and 1 base from J, with 18 bases in between. This CDR3 contains 17 residues. CDR1 and CDR2 (germline): SEHNR, FQNEAQ (reference sequence). This CDR3 is CASSLRGAGTLSYEQYF. CDR3 DNA sequence: TGTGCCAGCAGCTTACGGGGAGCCGGGACACTATCCTACGAGCAGTACTTC.

This clone was recorded once. This chain links TRBV15 with TRBJ1-1; D unresolved. Per the germline V gene, CDR1 is LNHNV and CDR2 is YYDKDF (reference sequence). The CDR3 has 16 amino acids. The ends were cut back, 0 bases at V and 0 bases at J, with 11 bases in the middle. Written as DNA, the CDR3 is TGTGCCACCAGCAGAGATACGGGATTTATGAACACTGAAGCTTTCTTT. This translates into CATSRDTGFMNTEAFF.

This clone was seen just once. V gene TRBV9 combines with J gene TRBJ2-1, with 7 positions matching TRBD1. Germline CDR1 is SGDLS and CDR2 is YYNGEE. The V segment lost 3 bases and the J segment 7 bases; nucleotides outside the gene matches: 7. CDR3 size: 14 residues. The CDR3 sequence is CASSDRQGLNEQFF. The CDR3 nucleotides read TGTGCCAGCAGCGACCGACAGGGTTTGAATGAGCAGTTCTTC.

This rearrangement joins TRBV19 to TRBJ1-4, with TRBD1 as a possible D gene (6 bases). Germline CDR1 LNHDA, CDR2 SQIVND (reference sequence). Trimming pared 1 base from V and 0 bases from J, leaving 12 bases between. The CDR3 is 17 residues long. The CDR3 DNA reads as TGTGCCAGTAGTATAGGGGGGGCTCTATCAACTAATGAAAAACTGTTTTTT. It translates to CASSIGGALSTNEKLFF.

The V and J genes are TRBV27 and TRBJ2-3; D is undetermined. Germline values: CDR1 MNHEY, CDR2 SMNVEV (reference sequence). This CDR3 has 16 residues. The V end was cut by 1 base, the J end by 2 bases, with 13 bases between. The CDR3 nucleotides read TGTGCCAGCAGTTTATTAGCTCTGTCTAACACAGATACGCAGTATTTT. This encodes CASSLLALSNTDTQYF.

The chain links TRBV6-5 to TRBJ1-2; TRBD1 is a possible D gene (5 bases). Germline CDR1 is MNHEY and CDR2 is SVGAGI. Between the trimmed V and J ends, which lost 8 bases and 0 bases, there was a span of 10 bases. The CDR3 has 13 residues. The CDR3, as DNA: TGTGCCAGCGGACATCGGACTAACTATGGCTACACCTTC. It codes for CASGHRTNYGYTF.

The rearrangement links TRBV3-1 (or the pseudogene TRBV3-2) to TRBJ1-2; TRBD1 agrees at 7 bases. In germline, CDR1 is LGHDT, CDR2 YNNKEL (reference sequence). V lost 2 bases, J lost 4 bases, and 7 bases stayed unmatched. The CDR3 covers 15 residues. The CDR3 nucleotides are TGTGCCAGCAGCCAAACCGTTGACAGGGTCTATGGCTACACCTTC. It specifies CASSQTVDRVYGYTF.

V and J are TRBV5-8 and TRBJ1-5; D ambiguous. Between the trimmed V and J ends, which lost 1 base and 4 bases, there was a span of 6 bases. CDR3 length equals 13 residues. CDR1 and CDR2 (germline): SGHTS, YDEGEE. The CDR3 DNA reads as TGTGCCAGCAGCTTGAGAGGGAATCAGCCCCAGCATTTT. Amino acid sequence: CASSLRGNQPQHF. The complete variable domain, with remaining parts taken from reference TRBV5-8 and TRBJ1-5, reads EAGVTQSPTHLIKTRGQQATLRCSPISGHTSVYWYQQALGLGLQFLLWYDEGEERNRGNFPPRFSGRQFPNYSSELNVNALELEDSALYLCASSLRGNQPQHFGDGTRLSIL.

The chain has TRBV7-9 and TRBJ2-7; no clear D gene. Germline CDR1 reads SEHNR; CDR2 reads FQNEAQ (reference sequence). The CDR3 totals 14 residues. V was cut by 1 base and J by 1 base, with 8 bases left in between. CDR3 amino acids: CASSLGQSSYEQYF. The CDR3 DNA reads as TGTGCCAGCAGCTTAGGCCAGTCGTCCTACGAGCAGTACTTC.

The rearrangement joins TRBV30 to TRBJ1-1; D is uncertain. This CDR3 is built from 12 residues. Trimming left V 6 bases short and J 0 bases short, with 8 bases between. CDR1 GTSNPN and CDR2 SVGIG come from the germline V gene (reference sequence). In DNA form, the CDR3 reads TGTGCCTGCCGGAGGTTGAACACTGAAGCTTTCTTT. Translation: CACRRLNTEAFF.

CDR3 sequence (DNA): TGTGCCAGCAGTTACAGTGGGACTAGCGGGAGGAGGGTTGCAGATACGCAGTATTTT. Amino acid sequence: CASSYSGTSGRRVADTQYF. This chain connects TRBV6-2 or TRBV6-3 to TRBJ2-3; 15 bases align to TRBD2. Germline values: CDR1 MNHEY, CDR2 SVGEGT. After removal of 2 bases from V and 4 bases from J, the junction contained 10 bases not matched to a gene. The CDR3 has 19 amino acids.

The chain joins TRBV24-1 to TRBJ2-3, with TRBD2 identical over 9 bases. The V segment lost 3 bases and the J segment 6 bases; nucleotides outside the gene matches: 9. CDR1 KGHDR and CDR2 SFDVKD come from the germline V gene. The CDR3 length is 16 residues. CDR3 coding DNA: TGTGCCACCAGTGATCGACTAGCGGAGTCAAGGGATACGCAGTATTTT. This gives the protein CATSDRLAESRDTQYF.